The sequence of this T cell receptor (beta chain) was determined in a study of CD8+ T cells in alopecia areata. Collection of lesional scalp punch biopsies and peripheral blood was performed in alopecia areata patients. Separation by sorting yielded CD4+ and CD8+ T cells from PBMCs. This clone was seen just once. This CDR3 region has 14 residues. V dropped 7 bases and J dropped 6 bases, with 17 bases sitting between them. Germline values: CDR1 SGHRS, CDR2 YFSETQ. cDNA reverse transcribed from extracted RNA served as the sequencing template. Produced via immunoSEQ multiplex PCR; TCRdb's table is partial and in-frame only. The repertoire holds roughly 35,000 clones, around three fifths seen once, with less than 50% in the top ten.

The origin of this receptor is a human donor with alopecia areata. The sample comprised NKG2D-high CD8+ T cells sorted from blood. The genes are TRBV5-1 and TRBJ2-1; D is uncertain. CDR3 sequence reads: CASRPWQAVNEQFF. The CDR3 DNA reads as TGCGCCAGCCGCCCCTGGCAGGCGGTCAATGAGCAGTTCTTC. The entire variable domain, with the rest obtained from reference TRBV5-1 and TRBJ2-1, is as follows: KAGVTQTPRYLIKTRGQQVTLSCSPISGHRSVSWYQQTPGQGLQFLFEYFSETQRNKGNFPGRFSGRQFSNSRSEMNVSTLELGDSALYLCASRPWQAVNEQFFGPGTRLTVL.